The rows below give T cell receptor beta chains drawn from one sample of a study of blood T cell repertoires in COVID-19. TCRdb keeps only in-frame clones here, not all; method: immunoSEQ multiplex PCR. Of 90,000 or so clones listed, over 65% were seen once; the top ten hold about 10%. The specimen was peripheral blood. These receptors all stem from a human donor in a cohort sampled during active COVID-19. Each CDR3 is given with its conserved first and last residue. Fields, in order: D gene, V gene, J gene, clone size, CDR3 DNA, CDR3 protein. D genes are given only for firm matches. Size tells how often a clone was seen (once, few, many) or the class of an expanded clone, and some rows leave it out.

>-|TRBV10-3|TRBJ1-1|-
TGTGCCATCAGTGAGGCAGGGGAGGGCACTGAAGCTTTCTTT
CAISEAGEGTEAFF
>-|TRBV20-1|TRBJ1-2|few
TGCAGTCCAAACGACAGTGGCTACACCTTC
CSPNDSGYTF
>-|TRBV5-4|TRBJ2-7|-
TGTGCCAGCAACATACAGGGTATCGACTCCTACGAGCAGTACTTC
CASNIQGIDSYEQYF
>TRBD1|TRBV10-3|TRBJ1-5|-
TGTGCCATCAGTGGGGACAGGGGAAGCAATCAGCCCCAGCATTTT
CAISGDRGSNQPQHF
>TRBD1|TRBV12-5|TRBJ2-2|-
TGTGCTAGTGGTTTTATCCAGGGGGCAGGAGGCGGGGAGCTGTTTTTT
CASGFIQGAGGGELFF
>-|TRBV28|TRBJ1-5|-
TGTGCCAGCAGCACTACAGGGTCCCCCTATAGCAATCAGCCCCAGCATTTT
CASSTTGSPYSNQPQHF
>TRBD2|TRBV3-1/TRBV3-2|TRBJ2-7|-
TGTGCCAGCAGCCCTCTACTAGCGGGAGGGACATCCTACGAGCAGTACTTC
CASSPLLAGGTSYEQYF
>-|TRBV4-3|TRBJ1-3|once
TGCGCCAGCAGCCAAGAGGACACTCCGCGCTCTGGAAACACCATATATTTT
CASSQEDTPRSGNTIYF
>-|TRBV7-3|TRBJ1-3|-
TGTGCCAGCAGCCGTAACGGGGATTCTGGAAACACCATATATTTT
CASSRNGDSGNTIYF
>TRBD2|TRBV4-1|TRBJ2-7|-
TGCGCCAGCAGCCGGTCCGTGACTAGCGGGAGAGGCGAGCAGTACTTC
CASSRSVTSGRGEQYF
>-|TRBV28|TRBJ1-2|-
TGTGCCAGCAGTCCCCGTAATCTTTATTCGAGTGGCTACACCTTC
CASSPRNLYSSGYTF
>-|TRBV5-1|TRBJ1-1|few
TGCGCCAGCAGCCTGGGAAGGACCGGGACTGTAGATCGGAACACTGAAGCTTTCTTT
CASSLGRTGTVDRNTEAFF
>TRBD2|TRBV5-6|TRBJ2-3|-
TGTGCCAGCAGCTGGGCGACCGGGACTAGCGGGAGGGCAGATACGCAGTATTTT
CASSWATGTSGRADTQYF
>-|TRBV5-5|TRBJ1-4|-
TGTGCCAGCAGGTCCCGGGCAGGGAGGGAAGAAAAACTGTTTTTT
CASRSRAGREEKLFF
>-|TRBV27|TRBJ2-7|once
TGTGCCAGCAGTCCCAGGGGATGGCAGGGGGGAAATTCCTACGAGCAGTACTTC
CASSPRGWQGGNSYEQYF